What follows are 25 T cell receptor beta chains derived from one specimen sequenced in a study of T cell responses to AZD1222 COVID-19 vaccine. Libraries were prepared by immunoSEQ multiplex PCR; TCRdb keeps only in-frame clonotypes and omits some of them. Of about 93,000 clones listed, 85% to 90% are singletons. The source material was peripheral blood, sampled 28 days after the second AZD1222 dose. These TCRs come from an adult who received the AZD1222 COVID-19 vaccine.

This clone was seen more than once but under ten times. The rearrangement joins TRBV18 to TRBJ1-1, with D possibly TRBD1 on 5 matching bases. V lost 5 bases and J lost 2, with 12 bases in between. Looked up from germline, CDR1 is KGHSH and CDR2 is LQKENI. The CDR3 runs 14 residues. The CDR3 DNA follows: TGTGCCAGCTCATCGACAGAAGGTAACACTGAAGCTTTCTTT. It codes for CASSSTEGNTEAFF.

The chain employs TRBV6-5 and TRBJ2-5; a weak D match, TRBD1 (5 bases). The V gene lost 11 bases and the J gene lost 0 bases, with 16 bases spanning the gap. Germline V lookup: CDR1 MNHEY, CDR2 SVGAGI. The length of the CDR3 is 14 residues. CDR3 in amino acids: CAASFRTYQETQYF. The CDR3 DNA follows: TGTGCCGCCAGCTTTCGGACATACCAAGAGACCCAGTACTTC.

This clone was found a few times. The J gene is TRBJ2-7, the V gene TRBV12-3 or TRBV12-4, with 8 bases that match TRBD1. The CDR3 loop spans 13 amino acids. The V gene end was trimmed by 4 bases and the J gene end by 10 bases; junction bases not matched to a gene: 9. The CDR3: CASSSGTGIFQYF. CDR3 nucleotide sequence: TGTGCCAGCAGTTCTGGGACAGGTATTTTTCAGTACTTC.

The chain joins TRBV9 to TRBJ2-7, with D hard to call. This CDR3 spans 13 amino acids. The germline V gene encodes CDR1 SGDLS and CDR2 YYNGEE. Between the trimmed V and J ends, which lost 2 bases and 3 bases, there was a span of 9 bases. This chain's CDR3 is CASSVLDDYEQYF. The DNA for the CDR3 is TGTGCCAGCAGCGTCCTCGACGACTACGAGCAGTACTTC.

This rearrangement joins TRBV6-6 to TRBJ2-1; D unclear. Germline V gives CDR1 MNHNY, CDR2 SVGAGI (reference sequence). This CDR3 is built from 16 residues. V gave up 7 bases and J gave up 8 bases, with 24 bases separating them. CDR3 sequence reads: CASTSLQSSVVYEQFF. The CDR3 DNA reads as TGTGCCAGCACCTCCCTCCAATCGTCTGTCGTCTATGAGCAGTTCTTC.

The chain couples TRBV6-1 to TRBJ2-3; D remains unclear. Germline values: CDR1 MNHNS, CDR2 SASEGT. Trimming took off 2 bases at V and 5 bases at J, with 8 bases between the two ends. The CDR3 covers 13 residues. CDR3 sequence (DNA): TGTGCCAGCAGTGAATACCCCAAAGATACGCAGTATTTT. The encoded protein is CASSEYPKDTQYF.

This clone is labeled medium-sized. This chain connects TRBV5-1 to TRBJ2-7; D uncertain. Germline V gene lookup returns CDR1 SGHRS and CDR2 YFSETQ. The germline V and J ends were trimmed by 0 bases and 2 bases, with 9 bases remaining between them. This CDR3 contains 14 residues. CDR3 sequence reads: CASSLEGLPYEQYF. The DNA for the CDR3 is TGCGCCAGCAGCTTGGAAGGATTACCCTACGAGCAGTACTTC. Supplemented by reference TRBV5-1 and TRBJ2-7, the full variable domain reads KAGVTQTPRYLIKTRGQQVTLSCSPISGHRSVSWYQQTPGQGLQFLFEYFSETQRNKGNFPGRFSGRQFSNSRSEMNVSTLELGDSALYLCASSLEGLPYEQYFGPGTRLTVT.

The chain joins TRBV27 to TRBJ2-2; D gene ambiguous. Between the trimmed V and J ends, which lost 3 bases and 7 bases, there was a span of 9 bases. The CDR3 runs 13 residues. The germline gives CDR1 MNHEY, CDR2 SMNVEV (reference sequence). This CDR3 reads CASSFGVFGELFF. CDR3 coding DNA: TGTGCCAGCAGTTTTGGGGTTTTCGGGGAGCTGTTTTTT.

The gene calls are TRBV7-9 and TRBJ2-2; possibly TRBD1 for D (6 bases). Trimming stripped 5 bases from V and 5 bases from J, with 12 bases between. The CDR3 contains 14 residues. Per the germline V gene, CDR1 is SEHNR and CDR2 is FQNEAQ (reference sequence). CDR3 amino acids: CASSRVTGTGELFF. In nucleotides, the CDR3 is TGTGCCAGCAGCCGAGTCACAGGGACCGGGGAGCTGTTTTTT.

Only one count was recorded for this clone. This chain uses TRBV6-5 with TRBJ1-1; 7 nucleotides match TRBD1. The CDR3 totals 14 residues. V lost 7 bases, J lost 4 bases, and 9 bases stayed unmatched. Per the germline V gene, CDR1 is MNHEY and CDR2 is SVGAGI. CDR3 sequence (DNA): TGTGCCAGCACTCTGACAGGGAGTGTCACTGAAGCTTTCTTT. Protein sequence: CASTLTGSVTEAFF.

The gene calls are TRBV7-2 and TRBJ1-6; the D gene is possibly TRBD1 (5 bases). Germline V CDR1 and CDR2: SGHTA, FQGNSA. The V end lost 3 bases, the J end lost 3 bases, and 12 bases lay between the germline ends. CDR3 length: 16 residues. The CDR3 DNA reads as TGTGCCAGCAGCTTCGGGGCTACGCACTATAATTCACCCCTCCACTTT. Protein product: CASSFGATHYNSPLHF.

The rearrangement uses TRBV7-8 and TRBJ1-1, with D tentatively TRBD1 (6 bases). The V gene's germline CDR1 is SGHVS and CDR2 FQNEAQ. The CDR3 runs to 15 residues. Trimming shortened V by 5 bases and J by 0 bases, and 13 bases separated the two germline ends. The CDR3 region has the DNA TGTGCCAGCAGCCTCCCGGAGGGGGTGAACACTGAAGCTTTCTTT. Translating gives CASSLPEGVNTEAFF.

The V and J genes are TRBV13 and TRBJ2-3; no clear D. CDR1 PRHDT and CDR2 FYEKMQ come from the germline V gene (reference sequence). The CDR3 is 12 amino acids. Trimming cost V 3 bases and J 3 bases, with 4 bases left between them. The CDR3 DNA is TGTGCCAGCAGCTTGGTTACAGATACGCAGTATTTT. It is translated as CASSLVTDTQYF.

V and J are TRBV12-5 and TRBJ1-3; perhaps TRBD1 as D (6 bases). Germline values: CDR1 LGHNT, CDR2 FRNRAP. The germline V and J ends were trimmed by 4 bases and 1 base, with 8 bases remaining between them. This CDR3 contains 14 residues. In DNA form, the CDR3 reads TGTGCTAGTGGTTACAGGGATTCTGGAAACACCATATATTTT. Residues: CASGYRDSGNTIYF.

Note on this clone: An end of the junction does not agree with germline; a read error may underlie this. The rearrangement joins TRBV7-7 to TRBJ2-5, with 9 positions matching TRBD1. Germline V gene data show CDR1 as SSHAT and CDR2 as FNYEAQ (reference sequence). The CDR3 consists of 15 residues. The CDR3 loop is CASSITGTGLETQYF. The CDR3 bases are TGTGCTAGCAGCATCACCGGGACAGGGTTAGAGACCCAGTACTTC.

This rearrangement joins TRBV30 to TRBJ2-3; possible D gene TRBD2, 6 bases. Germline CDR1 is GTSNPN and CDR2 is SVGIG (reference sequence). With 5 bases removed from V and 3 bases from J, the gap between germline ends came to 15 bases. The CDR3 spans 14 residues. In DNA, the CDR3 is TGTGCCTGGTCTGTGGGGGGAATTACAGATACGCAGTATTTT. The encoded protein is CAWSVGGITDTQYF. The entire variable domain, with the rest obtained from reference TRBV30 and TRBJ2-3, is as follows: SQTIHQWPATLVQPVGSPLSLECTVEGTSNPNLYWYRQAAGRGLQLLFYSVGIGQISSEVPQNLSASRPQDRQFILSSKKLLLSDSGFYLCAWSVGGITDTQYFGPGTRLTVL.

The chain carries TRBV5-1 and TRBJ2-2; 8 nucleotides agree with TRBD1. Losses at the gene ends were 4 bases for V and 4 bases for J; bases not matched to a gene: 6. Germline lookup yields CDR1 SGHRS and CDR2 YFSETQ. The CDR3 consists of 15 residues. CDR3 coding DNA: TGCGCCAGCAGCCATCAGGGGGCCGGCACCGGGGAGCTGTTTTTT. Translated, it gives CASSHQGAGTGELFF.

The rearrangement joins TRBV19 to TRBJ1-4; TRBD1 is a possible D gene (5 bases). This CDR3 spans 13 amino acids. Trimming stripped 3 bases from V and 8 bases from J, with 10 bases between. CDR1 and CDR2 from the germline V gene are LNHDA and SQIVND (reference sequence). Here the CDR3 DNA reads TGTGCCAGTAGTATCAGGGTAGACGAAAAACTGTTTTTT. Translated: CASSIRVDEKLFF.

This clone was picked up many times. The chain uses TRBV27 and TRBJ1-6; maybe TRBD1 (5 bases). Germline V gives CDR1 MNHEY, CDR2 SMNVEV (reference sequence). The length of the CDR3 is 14 residues. Trimming cost V 8 bases and J 6 bases, with 14 bases left between them. Written as DNA, the CDR3 is TGTGCCAGCGGATATCAGGGCGGTAATTCACCCCTCCACTTT. It encodes CASGYQGGNSPLHF.

The J gene is TRBJ1-1, the V gene TRBV9; D is perhaps TRBD1 (6 bases). The germline gives CDR1 SGDLS, CDR2 YYNGEE. The CDR3 length is 13 residues. Trimming took 1 base from V and 6 from J, leaving 10 bases between them. The CDR3 bases are TGTGCCAGCAGCGTAACCGGGGGCGCTGAAGCTTTCTTT. This encodes CASSVTGGAEAFF.

The chain is built from TRBV7-3 and TRBJ1-2; D might be TRBD1 (5 bases). V lost 7 bases and J 3 bases, leaving 15 bases between the germline ends. This CDR3 comprises 14 residues. Germline CDR1 is SGHTA and CDR2 is FQGTGA. For the CDR3, the DNA is TGTGCCAGCACCTCTCGGGGGGGTGACTATGGCTACACCTTC. Amino acid sequence: CASTSRGGDYGYTF.

The CDR3 loop reads CASSSGGNTEAFF. For the CDR3, the DNA is TGTGCCAGCAGCTCAGGAGGGAACACTGAAGCTTTCTTT. This chain links TRBV6-5 with TRBJ1-1, with unresolved D. V gave up 6 bases and J gave up 1 base, with 9 bases separating them. This CDR3 comprises 13 residues. The germline V gene encodes CDR1 MNHEY and CDR2 SVGAGI.

The chain joins TRBV4-1 to TRBJ2-3; D unresolved. The CDR3 extends over 15 amino acids. V dropped 0 bases and J dropped 0 bases, with 7 bases sitting between them. Germline-derived CDR1 and CDR2 are MGHRA and YSYEKL. CDR3: CASSQETASTDTQYF. DNA of the CDR3: TGCGCCAGCAGCCAAGAGACGGCTAGCACAGATACGCAGTATTTT.

The V and J genes are TRBV30 and TRBJ1-1; D ambiguous. Trimming left V 0 bases short and J 4 bases short, with 9 bases between. The germline gives CDR1 GTSNPN, CDR2 SVGIG (reference sequence). This CDR3 spans 13 amino acids. The CDR3 here is CAWSVTRATEAFF. The DNA of the CDR3 is TGTGCCTGGAGTGTAACCAGAGCCACTGAAGCTTTCTTT.

This clone was found once. The chain couples TRBV5-1 to TRBJ2-1; TRBD1 aligns across 10 bases. The germline V gene encodes CDR1 SGHRS and CDR2 YFSETQ. The CDR3 is 17 amino acids. V dropped 0 bases and J dropped 7; count of bases not matched to a gene: 10. Written as DNA, the CDR3 is TGCGCCAGCAGCTTGGCAGCCGTTGGGACAGGGGATAATGAGCAGTTCTTC. Translated, it gives CASSLAAVGTGDNEQFF.